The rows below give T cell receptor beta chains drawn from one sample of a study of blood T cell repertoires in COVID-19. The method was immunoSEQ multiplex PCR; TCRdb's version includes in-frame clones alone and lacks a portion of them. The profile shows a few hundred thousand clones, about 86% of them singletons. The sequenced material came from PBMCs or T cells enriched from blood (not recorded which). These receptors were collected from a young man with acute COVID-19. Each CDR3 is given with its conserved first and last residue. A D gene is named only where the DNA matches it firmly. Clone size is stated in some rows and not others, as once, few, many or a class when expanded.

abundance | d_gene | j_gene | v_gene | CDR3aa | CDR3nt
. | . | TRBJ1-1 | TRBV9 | CASSESGFEAFF | TGTGCCAGCAGCGAGTCGGGGTTTGAAGCTTTCTTT
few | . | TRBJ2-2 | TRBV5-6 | CASRRRGGTGELFF | TGTGCCAGCAGGCGGAGGGGAGGTACCGGGGAGCTGTTTTTT
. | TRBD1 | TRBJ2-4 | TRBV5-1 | CASSIRTGEGSIQYF | TGCGCCAGCAGCATAAGGACAGGGGAAGGGAGCATTCAGTACTTC
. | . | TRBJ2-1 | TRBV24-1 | CATSGPLGGQRNEQFF | TGTGCCACCAGTGGGCCGTTGGGGGGGCAAAGGAATGAGCAGTTCTTC
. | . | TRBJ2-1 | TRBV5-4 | CASSLTGTRYNEQFF | TGTGCCAGCAGCTTGACAGGCACAAGATACAATGAGCAGTTCTTC
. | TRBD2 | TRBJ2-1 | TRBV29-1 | CSVPAGTGLVFNEQFF | TGCAGCGTTCCCGCCGGGACGGGACTAGTTTTCAATGAGCAGTTCTTC
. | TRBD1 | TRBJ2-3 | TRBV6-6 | CASSPSPGTGAEDTQYF | TGTGCCAGCAGTCCAAGTCCCGGGACAGGGGCGGAAGATACGCAGTATTTT
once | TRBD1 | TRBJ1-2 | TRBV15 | CATSRVRDRGLHGYTF | TGTGCCACCAGCAGAGTCCGGGACAGGGGGCTCCATGGCTACACCTTC
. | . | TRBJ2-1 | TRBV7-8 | CASTPGAGVQYNEQFF | TGTGCCAGCACTCCGGGGGCGGGAGTGCAGTACAATGAGCAGTTCTTC
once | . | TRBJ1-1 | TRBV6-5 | CASSYVQNTEAFF | TGTGCCAGCAGTTACGTCCAGAACACTGAAGCTTTCTTT
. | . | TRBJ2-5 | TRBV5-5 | CASSRDSFQETQYF | TGTGCCAGCAGCCGTGACAGTTTCCAAGAGACCCAGTACTTC
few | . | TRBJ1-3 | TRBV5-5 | CASSKDSNAGGNTIYF | TGTGCCAGCAGCAAGGACAGCAACGCTGGTGGAAACACCATATATTTT
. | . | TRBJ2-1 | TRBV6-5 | CATRAVTAYNEQFF | TGTGCCACCCGAGCCGTAACCGCCTACAATGAGCAGTTCTTC
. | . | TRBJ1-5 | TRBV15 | CATSRDQRPAGEPQHF | TGTGCCACCAGCAGAGATCAGAGGCCGGCCGGGGAGCCCCAGCATTTT